The clone carrying this TCR beta chain showed up just a few times. The antigen is not known. The data belong to a study of Graves' ophthalmopathy and Graves' hyperthyroidism. Study-level findings and limits: In blood, most expanded thyroid clonotypes above 0.001 frequency were also detected.

Transcripts of RNA were the source for amplifying TCR beta CDR3 regions. HTBI primers served in a first-round RT-PCR, which a second-round multiplex PCR followed. Each CDR3 protein gets one entry after TCRdb re-called the multiplex PCR reads with MiXCR. The sample includes 1 million to 1.3 million distinct CDR3 sequences, 35% to 40% of them seen just once. Newly diagnosed, the hyperthyroidism patients had under 2 months' duration and were aged 18 to 65. Excluded were patients with other autoimmune diseases, uncontrolled infections, pregnancy or lactation. The CDR3 sequence is 17 residues long. Trimming took off 5 bases at V and 6 bases at J, with 23 bases between the two ends. Germline V gene lookup returns CDR1 SEHNR and CDR2 FQNEAQ (reference sequence).

This chain joins TRBV7-9 and TRBJ1-3, with D unclear. The sequencing input was peripheral blood or thyroid tissue (not recorded which). The TCR originated in an adult man with Graves' hyperthyroidism. The CDR3 bases are TGTGCCAGCAGCCGAATCCGGACCGACGAAGGTGCAAACACCATATATTTT. Its protein product is CASSRIRTDEGANTIYF.